Following are 11 T cell receptor beta chains from one sample sequenced in a study of blood T cell repertoires in COVID-19 (TCRdb year 2020). Library generation was performed with the immunoSEQ multiplex PCR assay. The immuneACCESS repertoire file appears here via TCRdb, limited to in-frame rearrangements. These files lack a portion of the clones; in checked studies, under half of the deficit traces to unresolved V genes, and the cause of the others is not known. The sample has 280,000 or so clones on record, 70% to 90% of them singletons. About 2.2% of the sample rests with the top ten. Material for sequencing was peripheral blood. The receptors come from a woman aged 30 to 39 who had recovered from COVID-19.

The chain uses TRBV30 and TRBJ2-1; weak D call: TRBD1 (5 bases). Germline assignment: CDR1 GTSNPN and CDR2 SVGIG (reference sequence). Trimming removed 3 bases from V and 2 bases from J, with 14 bases in between. The CDR3 covers 15 residues. CDR3 protein: CAWSLLQGPYNEQFF. The CDR3 coding sequence is TGTGCCTGGAGCCTCCTCCAGGGTCCCTACAATGAGCAGTTCTTC.

This clone was seen once. This rearrangement joins TRBV12-3 or TRBV12-4 to TRBJ2-3; D ambiguous. The CDR3 sequence is 11 residues long. V lost 7 bases and J 10 bases, leaving 12 bases between the germline ends. The CDR3 region is CASTDLIAQYF. In DNA, the CDR3 is TGTGCCAGCACAGACTTGATTGCGCAGTATTTT.

This chain joins TRBV6-6 and TRBJ1-6; possible D gene TRBD1, 6 bases. Trimming cost V 5 bases and J 0 bases, with 14 bases left between them. The CDR3 extends over 17 amino acids. CDR1 is MNHNY, CDR2 SVGAGI, per germline (reference sequence). CDR3 region: CASSQTQGPSYNSPLHF. Here the CDR3 DNA reads TGTGCCAGCAGTCAAACCCAGGGGCCCTCCTATAATTCACCCCTCCACTTT.

V is TRBV4-1 and J is TRBJ1-3, with 7 bases fitting TRBD1. Germline V CDR1 and CDR2: MGHRA, YSYEKL. The CDR3 has 15 residues. With V trimmed by 1 base and J by 3 bases, 3 bases remained unmatched. For the CDR3, the DNA is TGCGCCAGCAGCCAAGTGGGACAGAATGGAAACACCATATATTTT. Translation: CASSQVGQNGNTIYF.

The V call is TRBV19, the J call TRBJ2-7; TRBD2 aligns across 10 bases. The germline V gene encodes CDR1 LNHDA and CDR2 SQIVND (reference sequence). Germline trimming cut 5 bases from V and 2 bases from J; bases unmatched to any gene: 9. The CDR3 totals 16 residues. The CDR3 bases are TGTGCCAGTAGTGCGAACAGTCTAGCGGGGGCCTACGAGCAGTACTTC. Translated, it gives CASSANSLAGAYEQYF. The full variable domain, with the rest looked up from reference TRBV19 and TRBJ2-7, is DGGITQSPKYLFRKEGQNVTLSCEQNLNHDAMYWYRQDPGQGLRLIYYSQIVNDFQKGDIAEGYSVSREKKESFPLTVTSAQKNPTAFYLCASSANSLAGAYEQYFGPGTRLTVT.

V and J are TRBV27 and TRBJ1-1; 7 bases agree with TRBD1. Germline V lookup: CDR1 MNHEY, CDR2 SMNVEV (reference sequence). CDR3 length equals 15 residues. Trimming cost V 8 bases and J 10 bases; bases outside gene matches: 19. This CDR3 is CASQLSSGVPGGAFF. DNA for the CDR3: TGTGCCAGCCAACTCAGTTCGGGGGTACCAGGGGGAGCTTTCTTT.

The rearrangement links TRBV13 to TRBJ2-2; D may be TRBD2 (6 bases). With 6 bases removed from V and 7 bases from J, the gap between germline ends came to 12 bases. CDR1 PRHDT and CDR2 FYEKMQ come from the germline V gene (reference sequence). The CDR3 has 13 amino acids. The CDR3 DNA follows: TGTGCCAGCAGGCGCCGGGGGAGCGGGGAGCTGTTTTTT. Translated: CASRRRGSGELFF.

The V and J genes are TRBV30 and TRBJ1-1; D ambiguous. The germline V gene encodes CDR1 GTSNPN and CDR2 SVGIG (reference sequence). Trimming cost V 2 bases and J 5 bases, with 6 bases left between them. The CDR3 spans 11 residues. The DNA for the CDR3 is TGTGCCTGGAGTCCGTTGACTGAAGCTTTCTTT. This sequence encodes CAWSPLTEAFF.

The chain employs TRBV7-2 and TRBJ1-1, with D hard to call. Germline V gives CDR1 SGHTA, CDR2 FQGNSA. V was trimmed by 0 bases and J by 8 bases, leaving 10 bases between them. The CDR3 spans 13 residues. The CDR3 DNA sequence: TGTGCCAGCAGCTTAGCGCAGGCCCGGGAAGCTTTCTTT. Its protein product is CASSLAQAREAFF.

This rearrangement joins TRBV2 to TRBJ2-7; tentative D call: TRBD2 (5 bases). The CDR3 contains 13 residues. V lost 8 bases and J lost 0, with 11 bases in between. CDR1 SNHLY and CDR2 FYNNEI come from the germline V gene. The CDR3 region is CASHSLASYEQYF. The CDR3 bases are TGTGCCAGCCATAGTCTAGCCTCCTACGAGCAGTACTTC.

Worth noting for this clone: Other DNA sequences in this sample translate to the same CDR3. V gene TRBV30 combines with J gene TRBJ1-5, with D hard to call. CDR1 and CDR2 (germline): GTSNPN, SVGIG (reference sequence). The CDR3 has 13 amino acids. V lost 0 bases and J 2 bases, leaving 5 bases between the germline ends. The CDR3 DNA follows: TGTGCCTGGAGTGTCCAGGGCAATCAGCCCCAGCATTTT. As protein: CAWSVQGNQPQHF.